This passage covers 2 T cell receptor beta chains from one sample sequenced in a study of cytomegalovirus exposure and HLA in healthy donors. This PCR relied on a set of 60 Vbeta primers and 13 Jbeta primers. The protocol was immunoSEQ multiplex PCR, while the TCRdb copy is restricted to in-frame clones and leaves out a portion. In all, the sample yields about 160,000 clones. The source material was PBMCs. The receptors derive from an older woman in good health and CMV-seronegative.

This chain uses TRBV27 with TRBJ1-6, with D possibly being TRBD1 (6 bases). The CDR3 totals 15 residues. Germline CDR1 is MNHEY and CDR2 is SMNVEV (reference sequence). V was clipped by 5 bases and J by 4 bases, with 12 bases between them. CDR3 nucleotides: TGTGCCAGCAGTAATGGACAGTTTTATAATTCACCCCTCCACTTT. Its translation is CASSNGQFYNSPLHF.

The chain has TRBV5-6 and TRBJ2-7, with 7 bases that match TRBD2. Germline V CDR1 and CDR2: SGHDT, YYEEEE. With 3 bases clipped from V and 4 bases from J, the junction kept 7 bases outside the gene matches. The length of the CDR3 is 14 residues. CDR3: CASSYLAEVYEQYF. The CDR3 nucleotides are TGTGCCAGCAGCTACCTAGCGGAGGTGTACGAGCAGTACTTC.